A single T cell receptor (beta chain) is shown here with its context. Selection for sequencing was limited to patients who had shown CD8+CD57+ cell expansion by flow cytometry. These data come from a study of CD8+CD57+ T cells in acquired aplastic anemia. Both TCR beta VDJ combination and CDR3 sequence profiling were carried out. Genomic DNA was the template for this profiling. TCRdb ran MiXCR on the reads and lists one entry per CDR3 protein. The sample holds about 150,000 distinct CDR3 sequences, around half seen once. The sequenced sample consisted of sorted CD4+, CD8+, or CD8+CD57+ T cells (not recorded which) from PBMCs. This sequence originates from a human donor with aplastic anemia.

The CDR3 sequence: CASSTTTAGGYNEQFF. The CDR3, as DNA: TGTGCCAGCAGCACCACTACGGCGGGAGGATACAATGAGCAGTTCTTC. The chain is built from TRBV4-2 and TRBJ2-1, with 8 bases that match TRBD2. This CDR3 has 16 residues. Germline assignment: CDR1 LGHNA and CDR2 YNFKEQ. Trimming took 5 bases from V and 4 from J; bases not matched to a gene: 10.